This passage covers 22 T cell receptor beta chains from one sample sequenced in a study of blood T cell repertoires in COVID-19. Assay used: immunoSEQ multiplex PCR; TCRdb lists only in-frame clones, some missing. Of 400,000 to 500,000 clones listed, 70% to 90% are singletons. The sequenced sample was PBMCs or T cells enriched from blood (not recorded which). These receptors were obtained from a woman between 18 and 29 years old who had been exposed to COVID-19.

The chain uses TRBV4-1 and TRBJ2-7; 8 positions agree with TRBD1. J gave up 2 bases and V 5 bases, and 8 bases lay outside the gene matches. CDR1 is MGHRA, CDR2 YSYEKL, per germline. The length of the CDR3 is 15 residues. CDR3 protein: CASSFPGTGTYEQYF. The DNA for the CDR3 is TGCGCCAGCAGCTTCCCCGGGACAGGTACCTACGAGCAGTACTTC.

The gene calls are TRBV5-6 and TRBJ2-1, with TRBD2 identical over 9 bases. CDR3 length: 14 residues. The germline gives CDR1 SGHDT, CDR2 YYEEEE. V shed 3 bases, J shed 8 bases, and the junction held 6 bases outside the gene matches. Here the CDR3 reads CASSWGTSIDEQFF. Written as DNA, the CDR3 is TGTGCCAGCAGCTGGGGGACTAGCATTGATGAGCAGTTCTTC.

The chain couples TRBV28 to TRBJ2-7; D is perhaps TRBD1 (7 bases). Germline V CDR1 and CDR2: MDHEN, SYDVKM. The CDR3 loop spans 14 amino acids. V was shortened by 7 bases and J by 4 bases, with 17 bases between the two germline ends. In nucleotides, the CDR3 is TGTGCCAGCACGACGACAGGGAGGATTTACGAGCAGTACTTC. It is translated as CASTTTGRIYEQYF.

The chain combines TRBV7-9 with TRBJ2-3; 8 bases line up with TRBD2. Germline CDR1 SEHNR, CDR2 FQNEAQ (reference sequence). The CDR3 is 14 amino acids. The ends lost 2 bases at V and 4 bases at J; junction bases unmatched: 2. In DNA, the CDR3 is TGTGCCAGCAGCTTATCCGGGGGGGCAGATACGCAGTATTTT. Amino acid sequence: CASSLSGGADTQYF.

The rearrangement joins TRBV29-1 to TRBJ2-7; 11 positions match TRBD1. CDR1 is SQVTM and CDR2 is ANQGSEA in the germline V gene. The CDR3 covers 13 residues. V lost 4 bases and J lost 4; bases outside the gene matches: 3. CDR3 region: CSVAGQGGYEQYF. Here the CDR3 DNA reads TGCAGCGTTGCGGGACAGGGGGGTTACGAGCAGTACTTC.

The chain links TRBV6-1 to TRBJ1-5; TRBD1 might be the D (5 bases). Trimming left V 0 bases short and J 5 bases short, with 8 bases between. This CDR3 has 14 residues. CDR1 and CDR2 from the germline V gene are MNHNS and SASEGT. The CDR3 loop is CASSEADSHQPQHF. In DNA, the CDR3 is TGTGCCAGCAGTGAAGCAGACAGTCATCAGCCCCAGCATTTT.

The rearrangement uses TRBV7-2 and TRBJ2-5, with 11 bases that match TRBD2. The V and J ends lost 4 bases and 7 bases, in that order; junction bases with no gene match: 5. Germline CDR1 SGHTA, CDR2 FQGNSA. The length of the CDR3 is 14 residues. The CDR3 here is CASSSGTSGPTQYF. DNA of the CDR3: TGTGCCAGCAGCTCCGGGACTAGCGGTCCGACCCAGTACTTC.

The chain links TRBV30 to TRBJ1-4, with 9 bases matching TRBD1. CDR3 length: 15 amino acids. CDR1 and CDR2 (germline): GTSNPN, SVGIG (reference sequence). V lost 3 bases, J lost 2 bases, and 4 bases stayed unmatched. CDR3 residues: CAWSEGTGTNEKLFF. CDR3 bases: TGTGCCTGGAGCGAGGGGACAGGGACTAATGAAAAACTGTTTTTT.

The chain is built from TRBV4-2 and TRBJ1-2; tentative D call: TRBD1 (5 bases). The V end lost 0 bases, the J end lost 2 bases, and 10 bases lay between the germline ends. The CDR3 covers 15 residues. Germline V gives CDR1 LGHNA, CDR2 YNFKEQ. The CDR3 nucleotides read TGTGCCAGCAGCCAAGATCCAGGGCAAAACTATGGCTACACCTTC. Translation gives CASSQDPGQNYGYTF.

The chain links TRBV28 to TRBJ2-1, with D tentatively TRBD1 (5 bases). The V end lost 5 bases, the J end lost 0 bases, and 11 bases lay between the germline ends. The CDR3 has 15 residues. Germline V lookup: CDR1 MDHEN, CDR2 SYDVKM. The CDR3 bases are TGTGCCAGCAGTCAACAGGAGAGCTCCTACAATGAGCAGTTCTTC. Protein sequence: CASSQQESSYNEQFF.

J is TRBJ2-7 and V is TRBV13; 8 bases line up with TRBD1. CDR1 and CDR2 from the germline V gene are PRHDT and FYEKMQ (reference sequence). V trimming: 5 bases; J trimming: 2 bases; junction bases outside the gene matches: 8. This CDR3 comprises 15 residues. CDR3 bases: TGTGCCAGCAGCGGGGAACCACAGGGGGCCTACGAGCAGTACTTC. Protein: CASSGEPQGAYEQYF.

The chain uses TRBV9 and TRBJ2-7, with 9 bases identical to TRBD2. V dropped 0 bases and J dropped 8; count of bases not matched to a gene: 9. The CDR3 covers 15 residues. Germline V gives CDR1 SGDLS, CDR2 YYNGEE. The CDR3 reads CASSVGLAARPKQYF. The CDR3 bases are TGTGCCAGCAGCGTAGGACTAGCGGCTAGGCCTAAGCAGTACTTC.

This chain uses TRBV7-9 with TRBJ2-7, with 7 bases that match TRBD1. V shed 4 bases, J shed 1 base, and the junction held 1 base outside the gene matches. CDR3 length: 13 residues. Germline CDR1 and CDR2: SEHNR and FQNEAQ (reference sequence). CDR3 sequence: CASSWGQSYEQYF. The CDR3 nucleotides read TGTGCCAGCAGCTGGGGACAGTCCTACGAGCAGTACTTC.

This chain joins TRBV6-1 and TRBJ1-5; D may be TRBD1 (5 bases). CDR3 size: 15 residues. Germline V gene lookup returns CDR1 MNHNS and CDR2 SASEGT. V lost 3 bases and J lost 7, with 16 bases in between. The CDR3 DNA sequence: TGTGCCAGCAGTGACGTCGGGGGTTTGAGACAGCCCCAGCATTTT. Protein: CASSDVGGLRQPQHF.

The rearrangement links TRBV19 to TRBJ1-2; possibly TRBD1 for D (5 bases). The CDR3 contains 13 residues. Trimming took 7 bases from V and 4 from J, leaving 13 bases between them. Germline V gene sequence: CDR1 LNHDA, CDR2 SQIVND (reference sequence). The CDR3 nucleotides read TGTGCCAGTATTGACAGCGCACTCTATGGCTACACCTTC. This translates into CASIDSALYGYTF.

The chain recombines TRBV28 with TRBJ1-4; 7 bases agree with TRBD1. The junction had 11 bases not matched to a gene; V was cut back by 4 bases and J by 6 bases. The CDR3 contains 16 residues. CDR1 is MDHEN and CDR2 is SYDVKM in the germline V gene. The CDR3 here is CASSSPYPGTDEKLFF. The CDR3 coding sequence is TGTGCCAGCAGTTCCCCTTACCCCGGGACAGATGAAAAACTGTTTTTT.

V is TRBV4-1 and J is TRBJ2-7; D is perhaps TRBD2 (6 bases). This CDR3 is built from 13 residues. Germline V gene sequence: CDR1 MGHRA, CDR2 YSYEKL. V lost 8 bases and J lost 1, with 12 bases in between. CDR3 sequence: CASGGTVSYEQYF. The CDR3 DNA reads as TGCGCCAGCGGGGGGACGGTATCCTACGAGCAGTACTTC.

The chain joins TRBV7-2 to TRBJ1-2, with 10 bases identical to TRBD1. Germline V lookup: CDR1 SGHTA, CDR2 FQGNSA. This CDR3 region has 15 residues. J was trimmed by 7 bases and V by 5 bases; bases with no gene match: 10. For the CDR3, the DNA is TGTGCCAGCAGCGGTGGGGACAGGGGTTTGTCTGGCTACACCTTC. It translates to CASSGGDRGLSGYTF.

The chain has TRBV18 and TRBJ2-1, with a possible D match to TRBD2 (7 bases). Trimming removed 0 bases at V and 5 bases at J, with 17 bases between. CDR3 length equals 17 residues. CDR1 KGHSH and CDR2 LQKENI come from the germline V gene. CDR3 residues: CASSPPFGGGPNNEQFF. The CDR3 DNA follows: TGTGCCAGCTCACCACCGTTTGGGGGGGGGCCCAACAATGAGCAGTTCTTC.

The rearrangement joins TRBV29-1 to TRBJ2-1, with 8 bases matching TRBD2. Germline loops: CDR1 SQVTM, CDR2 ANQGSEA. The CDR3 loop spans 16 amino acids. V lost 3 bases, J lost 5 bases, and 12 bases stayed unmatched. In DNA, the CDR3 is TGCAGCGTTGAGTTTGTTGCGGGAGGTAACGACAATGAGCAGTTCTTC. Protein sequence: CSVEFVAGGNDNEQFF.

This sequence joins TRBV19 and TRBJ1-2, with D possibly matching TRBD1 (5 bases). The CDR3 loop spans 13 amino acids. The V and J ends lost 3 bases and 6 bases respectively, with 11 bases between them. The germline gives CDR1 LNHDA, CDR2 SQIVND (reference sequence). The CDR3 protein is CASSMVGRDGYTF. The CDR3 region has the DNA TGTGCCAGTAGTATGGTCGGCAGGGATGGCTACACCTTC.

The chain is built from TRBV6-5 and TRBJ2-7, with D possibly being TRBD1 (6 bases). The CDR3 loop spans 14 amino acids. The V gene's germline CDR1 is MNHEY and CDR2 SVGAGI. V lost 1 base, J lost 3 bases, and 10 bases lay in between. This CDR3 is CASSYYDRFYEQYF. The CDR3 coding sequence is TGTGCCAGCAGTTACTACGACAGGTTCTACGAGCAGTACTTC.